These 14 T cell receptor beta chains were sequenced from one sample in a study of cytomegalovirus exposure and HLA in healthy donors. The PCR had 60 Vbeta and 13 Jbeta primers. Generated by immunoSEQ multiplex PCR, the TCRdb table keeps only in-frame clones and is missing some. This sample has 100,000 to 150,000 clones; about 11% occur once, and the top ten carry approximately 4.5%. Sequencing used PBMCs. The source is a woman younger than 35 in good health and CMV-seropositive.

The DNA of the CDR3 is TGTGCCAGCGCGGAGCCACTAACCACCGGGGAGCTGTTTTTT. Protein product: CASAEPLTTGELFF. The chain links TRBV28 to TRBJ2-2; D uncertain. Germline V CDR1 and CDR2: MDHEN, SYDVKM. This CDR3 contains 14 residues. Trimming cost V 8 bases and J 4 bases, with 14 bases left between them.

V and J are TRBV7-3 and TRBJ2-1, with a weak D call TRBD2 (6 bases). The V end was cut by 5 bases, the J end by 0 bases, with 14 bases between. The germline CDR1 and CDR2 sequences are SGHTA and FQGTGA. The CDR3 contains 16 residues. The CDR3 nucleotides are TGTGCCAGCAGCCTTACCTTGACTAGCTCCTACAATGAGCAGTTCTTC. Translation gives CASSLTLTSSYNEQFF.

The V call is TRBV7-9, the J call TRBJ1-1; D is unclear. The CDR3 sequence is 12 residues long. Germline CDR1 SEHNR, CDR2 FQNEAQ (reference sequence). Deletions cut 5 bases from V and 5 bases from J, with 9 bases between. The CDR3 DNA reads TGTGCCAGCAGCCGGATGGAGACTGAAGCTTTCTTT. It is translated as CASSRMETEAFF.

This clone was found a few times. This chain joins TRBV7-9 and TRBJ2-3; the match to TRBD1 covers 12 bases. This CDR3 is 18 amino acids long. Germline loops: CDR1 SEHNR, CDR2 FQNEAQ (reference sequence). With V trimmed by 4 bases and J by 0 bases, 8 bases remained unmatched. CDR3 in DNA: TGTGCCAGCAGCTACGGGACAGGGGGCTTACATAGCACAGATACGCAGTATTTT. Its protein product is CASSYGTGGLHSTDTQYF. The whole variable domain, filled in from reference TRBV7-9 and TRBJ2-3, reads DTGVSQNPRHKITKRGQNVTFRCDPISEHNRLYWYRQTLGQGPEFLTYFQNEAQLEKSRLLSDRFSAERPKGSFSTLEIQRTEQGDSAMYLCASSYGTGGLHSTDTQYFGPGTRLTVL.

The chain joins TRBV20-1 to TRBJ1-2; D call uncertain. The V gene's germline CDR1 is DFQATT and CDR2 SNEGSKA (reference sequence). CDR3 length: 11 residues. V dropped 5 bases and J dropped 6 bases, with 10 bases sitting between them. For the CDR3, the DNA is TGCAGTGCTGAACGGGTTCATGGCTACACCTTC. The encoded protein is CSAERVHGYTF.

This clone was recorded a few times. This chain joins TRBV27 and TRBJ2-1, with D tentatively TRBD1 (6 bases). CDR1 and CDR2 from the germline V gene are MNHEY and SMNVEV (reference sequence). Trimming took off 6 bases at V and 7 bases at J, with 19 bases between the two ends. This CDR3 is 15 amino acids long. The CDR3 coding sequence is TGTGCCAGCAGACTACAGGGTAACGTAGAAAATGAGCAGTTCTTC. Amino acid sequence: CASRLQGNVENEQFF.

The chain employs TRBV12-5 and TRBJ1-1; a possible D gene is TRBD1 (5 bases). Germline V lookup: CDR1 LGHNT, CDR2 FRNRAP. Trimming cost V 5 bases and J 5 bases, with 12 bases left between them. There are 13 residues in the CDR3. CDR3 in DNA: TGTGCTAGTGGTGACCGTAAGGGGACTGAAGCTTTCTTT. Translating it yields CASGDRKGTEAFF.

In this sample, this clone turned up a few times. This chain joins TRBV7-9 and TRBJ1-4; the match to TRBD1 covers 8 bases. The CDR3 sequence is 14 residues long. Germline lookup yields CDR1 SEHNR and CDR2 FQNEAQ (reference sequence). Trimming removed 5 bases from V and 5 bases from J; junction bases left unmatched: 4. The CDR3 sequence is CASSRQGLNEKLFF. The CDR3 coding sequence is TGTGCCAGCAGCCGACAGGGGCTAAATGAAAAACTGTTTTTT.

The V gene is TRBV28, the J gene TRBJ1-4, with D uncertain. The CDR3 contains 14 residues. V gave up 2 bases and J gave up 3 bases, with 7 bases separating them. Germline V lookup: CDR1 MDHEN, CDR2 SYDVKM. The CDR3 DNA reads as TGTGCCAGCAGTTTAGTACAAGCTAATGAAAAACTGTTTTTT. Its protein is CASSLVQANEKLFF.

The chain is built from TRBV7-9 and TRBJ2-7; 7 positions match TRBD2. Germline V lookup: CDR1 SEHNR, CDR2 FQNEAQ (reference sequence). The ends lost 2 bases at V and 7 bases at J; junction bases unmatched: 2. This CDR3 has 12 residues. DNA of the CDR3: TGTGCCAGCAGCTTAAGCGGGAAAGAGCAGTACTTC. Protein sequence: CASSLSGKEQYF.

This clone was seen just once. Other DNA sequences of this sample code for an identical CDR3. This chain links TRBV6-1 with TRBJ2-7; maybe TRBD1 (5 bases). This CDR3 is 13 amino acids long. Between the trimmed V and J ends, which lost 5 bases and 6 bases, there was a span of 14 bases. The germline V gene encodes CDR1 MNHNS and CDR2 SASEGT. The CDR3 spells CASSFNQGSEQYF. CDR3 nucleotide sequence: TGTGCCAGCAGTTTTAATCAGGGTAGCGAGCAGTACTTC.

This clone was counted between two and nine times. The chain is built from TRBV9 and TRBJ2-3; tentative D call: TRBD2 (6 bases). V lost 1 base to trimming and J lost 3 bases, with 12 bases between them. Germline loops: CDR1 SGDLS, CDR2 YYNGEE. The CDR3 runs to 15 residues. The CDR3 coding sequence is TGTGCCAGCAGCGTATTCTCCGGGAGTACAGATACGCAGTATTTT. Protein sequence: CASSVFSGSTDTQYF.

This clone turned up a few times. The CDR3 DNA reads as TGTGCCATCAGTGATAAAGCGGGAGCGGGAGGGGCCAACGTCCTGACTTTC. Protein product: CAISDKAGAGGANVLTF. V is TRBV10-3 and J is TRBJ2-6; the match to TRBD2 covers 8 bases. CDR1 ENHRY and CDR2 SYGVKD come from the germline V gene. After removal of 3 bases from V and 4 bases from J, the junction contained 8 bases not matched to a gene. This CDR3 is built from 17 residues.

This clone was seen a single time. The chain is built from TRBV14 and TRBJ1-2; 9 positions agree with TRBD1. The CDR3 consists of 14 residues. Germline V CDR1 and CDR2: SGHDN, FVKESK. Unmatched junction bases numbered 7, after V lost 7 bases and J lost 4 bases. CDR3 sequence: CASTPGQGLYGYTF. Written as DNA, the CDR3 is TGTGCCAGCACCCCGGGACAGGGTCTCTATGGCTACACCTTC.